This T cell receptor (beta chain) originates from a study of T cell repertoires in cytomegalovirus infection. There are many counts of this clonotype. TCRdb reanalysed the reads using MiXCR and keeps one entry per CDR3 protein. The sample consists of around 260,000 distinct CDR3 sequences, approximately 10% of them appearing once. The V and J ends lost 6 bases and 4 bases respectively, with 9 bases between them. Germline CDR1 and CDR2: MDHEN and SYDVKM. This CDR3 has 13 residues. The TCR sequence derives from a human donor in good health (CMV status not recorded). Some clones in this sample may be carry-over from other donors' samples. The sequencing sample was made of PBMCs. The chain carries TRBV28 and TRBJ2-2, with D unclear. CDR3 nucleotides: TGTGCCAGCAGCCCACTTATCACCGGGGAGCTGTTTTTT. It is translated as CASSPLITGELFF.